This entry lists 23 T cell receptor beta chains sequenced from one sample in a study of CD8 T cells in ankylosing spondylitis. In TCRdb, the 5' RACE reads were re-called with MiXCR into one record per CDR3 protein. The data contain around 250,000 distinct CDR3 sequences, 15% to 20% of them seen just once; the ten biggest clones take up 25% to 40%. The sequenced material came from blood, either unsorted or a sorted T cell fraction (not recorded which). The receptor source for this set is a male donor with ankylosing spondylitis or in good health (not recorded which).

The chain has TRBV6-2 or TRBV6-3 and TRBJ2-1; a possible D gene is TRBD2 (6 bases). This CDR3 has 15 residues. Between the trimmed V and J ends, which lost 0 bases and 3 bases, there was a span of 9 bases. Germline V gene data show CDR1 as MNHEY and CDR2 as SVGEGT. The CDR3 loop reads CASSYSGAGYNEQFF. DNA of the CDR3: TGTGCCAGCAGTTACTCTGGAGCGGGCTACAATGAGCAGTTCTTC.

V usage is TRBV29-1 and J usage is TRBJ2-5; 8 nucleotides agree with TRBD1. Per the germline V gene, CDR1 is SQVTM and CDR2 is ANQGSEA. CDR3 length equals 16 residues. V dropped 3 bases and J dropped 0; count of bases not matched to a gene: 9. The CDR3 bases are TGCAGCGTTGAGGGGCTGGGACAGGCGTACCAAGAGACCCAGTACTTC. It is translated as CSVEGLGQAYQETQYF.

The V and J genes are TRBV20-1 and TRBJ1-4; perhaps TRBD1 as D (5 bases). This CDR3 comprises 15 residues. From germline, CDR1 is DFQATT and CDR2 SNEGSKA (reference sequence). V was pared by 1 base and J by 0 bases, with 9 bases between. CDR3 sequence: CSARGSGSTNEKLFF. CDR3 nucleotide sequence: TGCAGTGCTAGAGGCTCAGGGTCAACTAATGAAAAACTGTTTTTT.

The chain uses TRBV20-1 and TRBJ2-5; 11 bases are a match to TRBD1. J lost 5 bases, V lost 0 bases, and 5 bases had no gene match. The germline CDR1 and CDR2 sequences are DFQATT and SNEGSKA (reference sequence). The length of the CDR3 is 15 residues. CDR3 DNA: TGCAGTGCTAGAGATCGAGGACAGGGGGCTGAGACCCAGTACTTC. Translating it yields CSARDRGQGAETQYF.

This clonotype was counted only a few times. CDR3 sequence reads: CATTGQGTDTQYF. CDR3 nucleotide sequence: TGTGCCACCACGGGACAGGGCACAGATACGCAGTATTTT. The gene calls are TRBV24-1 and TRBJ2-3; 8 bases align to TRBD1. The CDR3 is 13 residues long. The trim removed 8 bases at V and 1 base at J, leaving 1 base unmatched. Germline V gives CDR1 KGHDR, CDR2 SFDVKD.

CDR3 sequence (DNA): TGTGCCAGCAGTTTCCCTACTGGAGGGGACGATGAGCAGTTCTTC. Translated: CASSFPTGGDDEQFF. The chain carries TRBV12-3 or TRBV12-4 and TRBJ2-1; a possible D gene is TRBD2 (6 bases). The CDR3 has 15 residues. Deletions cut 3 bases from V and 8 bases from J, with 17 bases between.

The chain couples TRBV7-9 to TRBJ2-7; 7 bases are shared with TRBD2. Germline V lookup: CDR1 SEHNR, CDR2 FQNEAQ (reference sequence). V was pared by 5 bases and J by 3 bases, with 7 bases of the junction left unmatched. This CDR3 contains 14 residues. The CDR3 loop reads CASSLRGEVYEQYF. The CDR3 region has the DNA TGTGCCAGCAGCCTCCGGGGGGAGGTCTACGAGCAGTACTTC.

The CDR3 region is CASSLHLSGAAAFF. CDR3 in DNA: TGCGCCAGCAGCTTGCACTTATCAGGGGCTGCAGCTTTCTTT. V gene TRBV5-1 combines with J gene TRBJ1-1; weak D call: TRBD1 (6 bases). The germline V and J ends were trimmed by 1 base and 10 bases, with 17 bases remaining between them. This CDR3 has 14 residues. The germline CDR1 and CDR2 sequences are SGHRS and YFSETQ.

There are many counts of this clonotype. CDR3 amino acids: CASKDRGIFGYTF. The CDR3 nucleotides read TGTGCCAGCAAAGACAGGGGGATCTTTGGCTACACCTTC. V and J are TRBV6-1 and TRBJ1-2, with 9 bases matching TRBD1. The CDR3 consists of 13 residues. The ends lost 7 bases at V and 7 bases at J; junction bases unmatched: 7. Germline CDR1 and CDR2: MNHNS and SASEGT.

This clonotype was picked up a small number of times. The chain couples TRBV4-2 to TRBJ1-2; perhaps TRBD1 as D (5 bases). The V end was cut by 0 bases, the J end by 6 bases, with 14 bases between. The CDR3 consists of 15 residues. In germline, CDR1 is LGHNA, CDR2 YNFKEQ. CDR3 nucleotides: TGTGCCAGCAGCCAAGAAGAGGGGTATTCGAATGGCTACACCTTC. It specifies CASSQEEGYSNGYTF.

The chain has TRBV4-2 and TRBJ1-2, with 7 nucleotides matching TRBD1. The germline V gene has CDR1 LGHNA and CDR2 YNFKEQ. The CDR3 totals 18 residues. J was trimmed by 3 bases and V by 3 bases; bases with no gene match: 16. The CDR3 DNA is TGTGCCAGCAGCCATTCCAGGGGTCTGACAGGGTTGTACTATGGCTACACCTTC. Its protein product is CASSHSRGLTGLYYGYTF.

This clonotype has more than one count but fewer than ten. This chain uses TRBV7-9 with TRBJ2-1; TRBD2 matches at 14 bases. In germline, CDR1 is SEHNR, CDR2 FQNEAQ (reference sequence). The CDR3 spans 17 residues. After removal of 2 bases from V and 8 bases from J, the junction contained 8 bases not matched to a gene. CDR3: CASSLYRGLAGGHEQFF. CDR3 coding DNA: TGTGCCAGCAGCTTATATAGAGGACTAGCGGGAGGTCATGAGCAGTTCTTC.

The chain recombines TRBV12-3 or TRBV12-4 with TRBJ2-1; 11 bases match TRBD2. This CDR3 contains 14 residues. Germline trimming cut 6 bases from V and 8 bases from J; bases unmatched to any gene: 6. The CDR3 DNA is TGTGCCAGCAGCCCTGTAGCGGGAGGGCATGAGCAGTTCTTC. Residues: CASSPVAGGHEQFF.

The gene calls are TRBV25-1 and TRBJ2-1; TRBD2 aligns across 10 bases. The CDR3 spans 19 residues. CDR1 and CDR2 (germline): MGHDK, SYGVNS. The junction had 13 bases not matched to a gene; V was cut back by 2 bases and J by 3 bases. CDR3 nucleotides: TGTGCCAGCAGTGAAAGCGGGCTAGCGGGAGCCCCAGGCTACAATGAGCAGTTCTTC. Its protein product is CASSESGLAGAPGYNEQFF.

This rearrangement joins TRBV7-6 to TRBJ1-2, with 12 bases aligning to TRBD1. The V and J ends lost 5 bases and 3 bases, in that order; junction bases with no gene match: 10. The CDR3 sequence is 17 residues long. Germline V gene lookup returns CDR1 SGHVS and CDR2 FNYEAQ. The DNA of the CDR3 is TGTGCCAGCAGCATATCGGCCGGGACAGGGGGCGACTATGGCTACACCTTC. Its translation: CASSISAGTGGDYGYTF.

This clonotype was recorded a few times. V gene TRBV2 combines with J gene TRBJ2-7, with TRBD1 matching 9 bases. Germline-derived CDR1 and CDR2 are SNHLY and FYNNEI. V lost 5 bases and J lost 5; bases outside the gene matches: 13. This CDR3 has 16 residues. CDR3 residues: CASSSSWDRVGHEQYF. CDR3 DNA: TGTGCCAGCAGTTCAAGTTGGGACAGGGTCGGCCACGAGCAGTACTTC.

This clonotype was counted between two and nine times. The chain recombines TRBV10-3 with TRBJ2-1; perhaps D is TRBD1 or TRBD2 (5 bases each). Trimming shortened V by 3 bases and J by 6 bases, and 12 bases separated the two germline ends. The V gene's germline CDR1 is ENHRY and CDR2 SYGVKD. CDR3 length: 14 residues. CDR3 coding DNA: TGTGCCATCAGTGATCGGGTGAGGGGCAATGAGCAGTTCTTC. The encoded protein is CAISDRVRGNEQFF.

The V call is TRBV12-3 or TRBV12-4, the J call TRBJ2-7, with D possibly called TRBD1 or TRBD2 (5 bases each). The CDR3 is 16 residues long. V shed 5 bases and J shed 7 bases, with 24 bases lying between them. The CDR3 region is CASSTAMRGLSEEQYF. CDR3 nucleotide sequence: TGTGCCAGCAGTACCGCAATGAGGGGCCTATCAGAAGAGCAGTACTTC.

This clonotype appeared many times. CDR3 bases: TGCAGCGCAATGGAGGGCTCCTACGAGCAGTACTTC. Translating gives CSAMEGSYEQYF. J is TRBJ2-7 and V is TRBV29-1, with a tentative D call TRBD2 (6 bases). V lost 7 bases and J 0 bases, leaving 10 bases between the germline ends. This CDR3 has 12 amino acids. The germline V gene encodes CDR1 SQVTM and CDR2 ANQGSEA.

The chain has TRBV4-2 and TRBJ2-3, with a possible D match to TRBD2 (6 bases). Germline V gives CDR1 LGHNA, CDR2 YNFKEQ. This CDR3 comprises 15 residues. Trimming cost V 1 base and J 3 bases, with 11 bases left between them. CDR3 residues: CASSQGRGATDTQYF. CDR3 coding DNA: TGTGCCAGCAGCCAAGGGCGGGGAGCTACAGATACGCAGTATTTT.

The V gene is TRBV20-1, the J gene TRBJ2-7, with D possibly being TRBD1 or TRBD2 (5 bases each). V was trimmed by 0 bases and J by 0 bases, leaving 12 bases between them. Germline CDR1 and CDR2: DFQATT and SNEGSKA (reference sequence). This CDR3 has 15 amino acids. DNA for the CDR3: TGCAGTGCTAGAGACCTAGAGGGGAGCTCCTACGAGCAGTACTTC. This translates into CSARDLEGSSYEQYF.

The chain links TRBV11-2 to TRBJ2-5; 7 bases align to TRBD2. The CDR3 has 20 amino acids. Germline lookup yields CDR1 SGHAT and CDR2 FQNNGV. The junction had 23 bases not matched to a gene; V was cut back by 2 bases and J by 5 bases. Here the CDR3 reads CASSLYPPLGGRKLGETQYF. The CDR3 region has the DNA TGTGCCAGCAGCTTATATCCCCCGCTAGGCGGGAGAAAGCTGGGGGAGACCCAGTACTTC. The variable domain in full, with the rest retrieved from reference TRBV11-2 and TRBJ2-5, is EAGVAQSPRYKIIEKRQSVAFWCNPISGHATLYWYQQILGQGPKLLIQFQNNGVVDDSQLPKDRFSAERLKGVDSTLKIQPAKLEDSAVYLCASSLYPPLGGRKLGETQYFGPGTRLLVL.

This chain links TRBV20-1 with TRBJ2-3; TRBD1 is a possible D gene (5 bases). The CDR3 is 16 amino acids. Germline CDR1 reads DFQATT; CDR2 reads SNEGSKA (reference sequence). The V and J ends lost 6 bases and 0 bases respectively, with 19 bases between them. In nucleotides, the CDR3 is TGCAGTGCCGATGGATCCCGAGGACAAAGCACAGATACGCAGTATTTT. Translating gives CSADGSRGQSTDTQYF.